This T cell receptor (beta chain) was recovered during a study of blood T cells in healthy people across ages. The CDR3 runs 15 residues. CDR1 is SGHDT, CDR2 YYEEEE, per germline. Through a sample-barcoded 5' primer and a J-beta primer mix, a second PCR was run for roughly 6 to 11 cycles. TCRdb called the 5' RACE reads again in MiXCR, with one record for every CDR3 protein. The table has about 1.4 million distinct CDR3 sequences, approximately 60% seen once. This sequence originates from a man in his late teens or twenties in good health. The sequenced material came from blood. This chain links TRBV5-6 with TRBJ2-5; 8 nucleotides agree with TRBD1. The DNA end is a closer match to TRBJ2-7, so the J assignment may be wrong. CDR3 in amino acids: CASSLLRDRNYEQYF. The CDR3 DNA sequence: TGTGCCAGCAGCTTACTGAGGGACAGGAATTACGAGCAGTACTTC.